This TCR beta chain was retrieved from a study of T cell responses to AZD1222 COVID-19 vaccine listed by TCRdb under 2021. In terms of the full investigation: AZD1222 recipients given second doses at about 4 weeks or at about 12 weeks were pooled, since spike-specific TCR depth and breadth were not found to differ between the two schedules. TCR sequencing was performed for 230 to 250 trial participants, of whom roughly 200 were given two doses of AZD1222 and some 26 were given two doses of MenACWY control vaccine. Trial participants were enrolled into age subgroups of 18-55, 56-69 and 70-plus years, which contained about 150, 27 and 61 TCR-sequenced participants, respectively. General study outcomes and caveats: In the small 56-69-year group, the increase in depth fell short of significance, most likely because of low power. Epitopes outside the regions mutated in the B.1.351 and B.1.1.7 variants were reportedly recognized by nearly half of the unique spike-specific TCRs. After two AZD1222 doses, both the breadth and the depth of spike-specific TCRs were significantly higher than at day 0 and than in MenACWY recipients. Only five or six AZD1222 recipients were SARS-CoV-2 seropositive at baseline, limiting conclusions about previously exposed vaccinees. Participants were mostly white British and included more females than males, and it was suggested by the authors that clonal diversity may have been underestimated. Because no samples from the day 14 peak response were available, repertoires could be characterized only after the peak T cell response. CD4 TCRs associated with the vaccine covered the entire spike protein, and the dominant responses were in regions 160-218 and 743-854.

Explained via the paper, the time point label denotes: baseline before first vaccination. Vaccinee samples came from UK trials COV001 and COV002, including a single-blind randomized controlled phase 2/3 trial of AZD1222 (ChAdOx1 nCoV-19) in healthy adults. For TCRbeta chain sequencing, PBMC samples were collected from trial participants at day 0 and at day 28 after the second dose. The CDR3 regions of human TCRbeta chains were subjected to immunosequencing. Turning to the authors' computational methods: TCRs in the repertoires were compared against a reference library of SARS-CoV-2-specific TCRs that had been generated with the MIRA antigen-specificity platform. Breadth was defined as the fraction of unique TCRs that were SARS-CoV-2-associated, and depth was defined as the fraction of total T cells that were SARS-CoV-2-associated. Using the MIRA data, every spike-specific TCR was mapped to the spike region that the TCR reacted to and assigned to either a CD4 or a CD8 class. Log10-transformed breadth and depth values were compared by one-way ANOVA with Sidak's multiple comparisons tests. TCRdb obtained this table from immuneACCESS and retained in-frame rearrangements with V and J assigned. These tables miss some clones; where compared with another copy, unresolved V genes account for less than half of the shortfall, and the remainder is unexplained. The D gene and trimming were derived from the DNA, and the V and J assignments and clone size from that table. Present in this sample are roughly 97,000 clones, 89% of which were seen just once. Jointly, the top ten make up about 17% of the sample.

Trimming takes 6 bases from V and 8 bases from J, and the germline ends sit 13 bases apart. The CDR3, cysteine through phenylalanine, is 12 amino acids long. The kept DNA is CDR3 alone, 36 bases in frame from the first base. CDR1 and CDR2 (LGHNT, FRNRAP) derive from the germline V gene. This clone appeared once. Its antigen is still unknown. Base quality data are lacking; no much larger clone is found one base away. The sequenced sample was peripheral blood, obtained on day 0 of AZD1222 vaccination. The clonotype was recovered from an adult in good health. This receptor chain uses TRBV12-5 and TRBJ2-5; the D gene is not confidently resolved. The sequenced DNA: TGTGCTAGTGGGCAGGCCCTCAGTACCCAGTACTTC. Its protein product is CASGQALSTQYF. Extended through the reference TRBV12-5 and TRBJ2-5 proteins, this CDR3 yields the full variable domain: DARVTQTPRHKVTEMGQEVTMRCQPILGHNTVFWYRQTMMQGLELLAYFRNRAPLDDSGMPKDRFSAEMPDATLATLKIQPSEPRDSAVYFCASGQALSTQYFGPGTRLLVL.